This T cell receptor beta chain emerged from a study of cytomegalovirus exposure and HLA in healthy donors. Looking at the study overall: Across 350 to 500 genotyped donors, approximately 81% landed in the Caucasian-associated ancestry cluster. Study results and limitations: An analysis was carried out later, and it reportedly showed fewer N-insertions in an Asian-associated ancestry cluster than the approximately 700-donor mean.

CDR3 size: 16 residues. Germline V gives CDR1 MNHNS, CDR2 SASEGT. Germline trimming cut 1 base from V and 4 bases from J; bases unmatched to any gene: 2. The donors gave bone marrow, and they were healthy. In the case of this clone: Its antigen is currently unknown.

Use of 60 Vbeta and 13 Jbeta primers characterized the PCR. Clones were sequenced by immunoSEQ multiplex PCR, and TCRdb holds only the in-frame ones, with some missing. The data contain approximately 180,000 clones, 80% of them singletons. The chain links TRBV6-1 to TRBJ2-3, with 13 bases identical to TRBD2. This clonotype was obtained from a man younger than 45 in good health and CMV-seropositive. Sample: PBMCs. The CDR3 loop reads CASSEELAGGADTQYF. CDR3 in DNA: TGTGCCAGCAGTGAAGAACTAGCGGGGGGGGCAGATACGCAGTATTTT.